This is a list of T cell receptor beta chains from one sample in a study of human T cells and chemical hapten exposure. One entry per CDR3 protein, called by TCRdb with MiXCR from the RACE reads. The table lists 50,000 to 80,000 distinct CDR3 sequences, more than 9.5% of them singletons. This sample comprised whole blood, obtained in connection with sensitization to the hapten diphenylcyclopropenone (DPC). These receptors were obtained from a woman aged 25 to 39 with alopecia areata. Some clones in this sample may be carry-over from other donors' samples. The CDR3 runs from the conserved cysteine through the conserved F or W. Each record gives: clone size, J gene, D gene, V gene, CDR3 DNA, CDR3 protein. D genes are given only for firm matches. A row's size may be missing; if present it is once, few, many or a size class.

few | TRBJ1-1 | . | TRBV6-1 | TGTGCCAGCAGTGAAAGGGGCGCTTTCTTT | CASSERGAFF
few | TRBJ2-5 | . | TRBV28 | TGTGCCAGCTACGGACAGACCCAAGAGACCCAGTACTTC | CASYGQTQETQYF
few | TRBJ2-1 | . | TRBV2 | TGTGCCAGCAGTGAAGATGGCAGCGTTGGAGATGAGCAGTTCTTC | CASSEDGSVGDEQFF
many | TRBJ1-1 | . | TRBV5-6 | TGTGCCAGCAGCCCCCCTGGGGGGGTTCGGAACACTGAAGCTTTCTTT | CASSPPGGVRNTEAFF
many | TRBJ1-6 | TRBD1 | TRBV6-1 | TGTGCCAGCAGATCGACAGGGGCGAATTCACCCCTCCACTTT | CASRSTGANSPLHF
few | TRBJ1-4 | . | TRBV5-1 | TGCGCCAGCAGCCTTCCGGGACTTTCAACTAATGAAAAACTGTTTTTT | CASSLPGLSTNEKLFF
many | TRBJ2-7 | . | TRBV6-2/TRBV6-3 | TGTGCCAGCAGTTTGGGGTCCTACGAGCAGTACTTC | CASSLGSYEQYF
few | TRBJ2-7 | . | TRBV21-1 | TGTGCCAGCAGCAAATACTGCGGTTCCACATACGAGCAGTACTTC | CASSKYCGSTYEQYF
many | TRBJ1-2 | . | TRBV19 | TGTGCCAGTACCGCGACAGATAACTATGGCTACACCTTC | CASTATDNYGYTF
. | TRBJ2-3 | TRBD2 | TRBV12-3/TRBV12-4 | TGTGCCAGCAGTTCGACTAGCGGGGGATCCACAGATACGCAGTATTTT | CASSSTSGGSTDTQYF
many | TRBJ2-4 | TRBD1 | TRBV11-3 | TGTGCCAGCAGCTTCGGACAGGATAGTGTTCAGTACTTT | CASSFGQDSVQYF
few | TRBJ2-3 | . | TRBV4-3 | TGCGCCAGCAGCCAAGAAAGGGGGACTACCCGATATACGGGGCAGTATTTT | CASSQERGTTRYTGQYF
. | TRBJ1-2 | TRBD1 | TRBV6-6 | TGTGCCAGCAGGGGTAGACAGACAGGGTCTTTCCGTGGCTACACCTTC | CASRGRQTGSFRGYTF
. | TRBJ2-7 | TRBD1 | TRBV20-1 | TGCAGTGCCGTCGACAGGGCTGCCTACGAGCAGTACTTC | CSAVDRAAYEQYF
many | TRBJ2-5 | TRBD2 | TRBV5-1 | TGCGCCAGCAGCTTTCGACTAGCGGGAGGGAGTCTTCGGGAGACCCAGTACTTC | CASSFRLAGGSLRETQYF
few | TRBJ2-2 | TRBD1 | TRBV24-1 | TGTGCCACCAGTGATTACGGGACAGCGAACACCGGGGAGCTGTTTTTT | CATSDYGTANTGELFF
. | TRBJ2-3 | . | TRBV5-4 | TGTGCCAGCAGCGATAGACAGAGCACAGATACGCAGTATTTT | CASSDRQSTDTQYF
. | TRBJ1-3 | . | TRBV7-2 | TGTGCCAGCAGCTTACACGGAAACTCTGGAAACACCATATATTTT | CASSLHGNSGNTIYF
few | TRBJ2-2 | TRBD2 | TRBV6-5 | TGTGCCAGCCGGACTAGCGGCCATGTGGACACCGGGGAGCTGTTTTTT | CASRTSGHVDTGELFF
. | TRBJ2-1 | . | TRBV20-1 | TGCAGTGCCAGAAGAGGAAATGAGCAGTTCTTC | CSARRGNEQFF
few | TRBJ1-1 | . | TRBV7-9 | TGTGCCAGCAGCTTAGCAGATGGACTGCGGGCTTTCTTT | CASSLADGLRAFF
. | TRBJ2-3 | . | TRBV14 | TGTGCCAGCAGCCAAAGAACCGGCCCGGGACCCCCCACAGATACGCAGTATTTT | CASSQRTGPGPPTDTQYF
. | TRBJ1-1 | . | TRBV29-1 | TGCAGCGTTGAGGGGGACGTCGACGAAGCTTTCTTT | CSVEGDVDEAFF
. | TRBJ1-6 | . | TRBV6-5 | TGTGCCAGCAGTTACTCGGAGAATTCACCCCTCCACTTT | CASSYSENSPLHF
few | TRBJ2-1 | . | TRBV18 | TGTGCCAGCTCACCAACGCAGGACCTCTACAATGAGCAGTTCTTC | CASSPTQDLYNEQFF
many | TRBJ2-5 | . | TRBV21-1 | TGTGCCAGCAGCAAAGAGGGTCCAGGGCAAGAGACCCAGTACTTC | CASSKEGPGQETQYF
few | TRBJ1-2 | . | TRBV4-3 | TGCGCCAGCAGCCAAGATGTCAGCTTCATTAACTATGGCTACACCTTC | CASSQDVSFINYGYTF
many | TRBJ2-3 | TRBD1 | TRBV7-2 | TGTGCCAGCAGCTTCAAGTTTGGCGGACAGGGCGGCGATACGCAGTATTTT | CASSFKFGGQGGDTQYF
. | TRBJ2-5 | TRBD1 | TRBV29-1 | TGCAGCGCTAGACAGGGCGATGAGACCCAGTACTTC | CSARQGDETQYF